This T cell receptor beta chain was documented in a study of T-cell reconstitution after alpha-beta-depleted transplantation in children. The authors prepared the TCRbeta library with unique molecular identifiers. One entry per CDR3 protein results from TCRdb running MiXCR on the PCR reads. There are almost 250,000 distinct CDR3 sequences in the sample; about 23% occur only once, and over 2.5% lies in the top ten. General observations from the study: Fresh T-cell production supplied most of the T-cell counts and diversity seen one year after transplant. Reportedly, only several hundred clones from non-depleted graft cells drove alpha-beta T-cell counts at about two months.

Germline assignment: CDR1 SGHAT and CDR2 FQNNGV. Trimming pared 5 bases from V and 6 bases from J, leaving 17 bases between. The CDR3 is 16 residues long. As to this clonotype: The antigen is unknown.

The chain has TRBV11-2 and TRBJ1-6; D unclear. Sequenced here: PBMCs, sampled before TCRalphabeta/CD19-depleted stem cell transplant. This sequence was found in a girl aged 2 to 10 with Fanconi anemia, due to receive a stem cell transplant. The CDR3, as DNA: TGTGCCAGCAGCCTGATACTCTGGACCGGTAATTCACCCCTCCACTTT. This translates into CASSLILWTGNSPLHF.